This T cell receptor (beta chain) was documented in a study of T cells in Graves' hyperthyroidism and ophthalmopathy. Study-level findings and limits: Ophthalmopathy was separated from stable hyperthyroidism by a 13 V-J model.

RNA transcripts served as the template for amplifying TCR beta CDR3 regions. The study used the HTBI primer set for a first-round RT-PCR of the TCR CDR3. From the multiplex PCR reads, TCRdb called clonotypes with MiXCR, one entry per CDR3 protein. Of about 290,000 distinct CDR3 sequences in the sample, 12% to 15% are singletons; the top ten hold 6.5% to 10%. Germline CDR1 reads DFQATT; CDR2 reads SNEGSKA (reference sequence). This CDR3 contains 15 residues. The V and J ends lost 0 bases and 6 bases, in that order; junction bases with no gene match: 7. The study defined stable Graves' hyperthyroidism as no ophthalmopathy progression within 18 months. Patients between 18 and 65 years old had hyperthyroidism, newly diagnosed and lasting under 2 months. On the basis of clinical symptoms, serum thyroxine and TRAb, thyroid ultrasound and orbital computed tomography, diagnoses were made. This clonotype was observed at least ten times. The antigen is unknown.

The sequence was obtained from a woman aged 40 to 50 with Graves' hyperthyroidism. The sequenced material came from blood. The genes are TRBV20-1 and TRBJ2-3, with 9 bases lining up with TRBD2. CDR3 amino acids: CSARDMVAGADTQYF. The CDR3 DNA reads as TGCAGTGCTAGAGACATGGTAGCGGGAGCGGATACGCAGTATTTT.